A single sample gave rise to the 15 T cell receptor beta chains below, sequenced in a study of blood T cell repertoires in COVID-19. This table comes from immunoSEQ multiplex PCR, and its TCRdb copy is limited to in-frame clones, with some not included. The table has some 190,000 clones, about 90% seen once. The sample was peripheral blood. The receptors originated from a man aged 18 to 29 with active or convalescent COVID-19.

The J gene is TRBJ2-5, the V gene TRBV5-6; TRBD2 is a possible D gene (8 bases). V was trimmed by 4 bases and J by 5 bases, leaving 21 bases between them. Germline V gene data show CDR1 as SGHDT and CDR2 as YYEEEE. CDR3 length: 16 residues. For the CDR3, the DNA is TGTGCCAGCAGCCCGGGAGGGGGCGGTTTTTTTGAGACCCAGTACTTC. Encoded protein: CASSPGGGGFFETQYF.

The chain joins TRBV6-1 to TRBJ1-6; D call uncertain. The CDR3 has 16 amino acids. Germline CDR1 and CDR2: MNHNS and SASEGT. V gave up 1 base and J gave up 0 bases, with 7 bases separating them. CDR3 DNA: TGTGCCAGCAGTGAAGTTTCGAGCTCCTATAATTCACCCCTCCACTTT. The encoded protein is CASSEVSSSYNSPLHF.

This clone occurred a few times. The genes are TRBV20-1 and TRBJ2-1; TRBD2 is a possible D gene (5 bases). Germline values: CDR1 DFQATT, CDR2 SNEGSKA (reference sequence). This CDR3 has 11 amino acids. V lost 5 bases and J lost 10, with 12 bases in between. The CDR3 nucleotides read TGCAGTGCTGGACCAGGCGGGGAGCAGTTCTTC. Protein: CSAGPGGEQFF.

This clone occurred once. V gene TRBV6-5 combines with J gene TRBJ2-1, with 8 bases aligning to TRBD2. Per the germline V gene, CDR1 is MNHEY and CDR2 is SVGAGI. With V trimmed by 7 bases and J by 8 bases, 13 bases remained unmatched. This CDR3 region has 15 residues. In DNA, the CDR3 is TGTGCCAGCACTCTAAGCGGGGGAACCGGTGATGAGCAGTTCTTC. Translating it yields CASTLSGGTGDEQFF.

This sequence joins TRBV25-1 and TRBJ1-1, with 12 nucleotides matching TRBD1. Per germline, CDR1 MGHDK and CDR2 SYGVNS. This CDR3 has 13 amino acids. With 7 bases clipped from V and 6 bases from J, the junction kept 3 bases outside the gene matches. Here the CDR3 reads CASTGQGASEAFF. In DNA, the CDR3 is TGTGCCAGCACGGGACAGGGGGCATCTGAAGCTTTCTTT.

The rearrangement links TRBV3-1 (or the pseudogene TRBV3-2) to TRBJ2-2, with D hard to call. The CDR3 spans 13 residues. V shed 1 base and J shed 8 bases, with 8 bases lying between them. Germline values: CDR1 LGHDT, CDR2 YNNKEL (reference sequence). CDR3 residues: CASSQGTIGELFF. Here the CDR3 DNA reads TGTGCCAGCAGCCAAGGTACTATTGGGGAGCTGTTTTTT.

The chain carries TRBV2 and TRBJ2-2; a weak D match, TRBD1 (5 bases). This CDR3 is built from 14 residues. Germline V gene lookup returns CDR1 SNHLY and CDR2 FYNNEI. V lost 7 bases and J lost 2, with 11 bases in between. The CDR3 spells CASTLTVNTGELFF. The CDR3 DNA is TGTGCCAGCACCCTGACAGTCAACACCGGGGAGCTGTTTTTT.

The chain recombines TRBV6-5 with TRBJ2-1; 7 bases match TRBD1. Trimming removed 5 bases from V and 4 bases from J; junction bases left unmatched: 5. The CDR3 contains 14 residues. Germline CDR1 MNHEY, CDR2 SVGAGI. The CDR3 loop is CASSRDRPYNEQFF. The CDR3 nucleotides are TGTGCCAGCAGTCGGGACAGACCTTACAATGAGCAGTTCTTC.

The chain uses TRBV2 and TRBJ2-2; TRBD2 is a possible D gene (6 bases). The CDR3 extends over 14 amino acids. Trimming stripped 7 bases from V and 0 bases from J, with 9 bases between. CDR1 and CDR2 from the germline V gene are SNHLY and FYNNEI. CDR3 protein: CASKEGSNTGELFF. CDR3 bases: TGTGCCAGCAAGGAGGGATCGAACACCGGGGAGCTGTTTTTT.

This chain uses TRBV7-3 with TRBJ2-1; D is possibly TRBD1 (5 bases). The CDR3 sequence is 16 residues long. Trimming removed 5 bases at V and 2 bases at J, with 16 bases between. Germline V gene lookup returns CDR1 SGHTA and CDR2 FQGTGA. The CDR3 DNA sequence: TGTGCCAGCAGCCCCTTCAGCACACAGGCCTACAATGAGCAGTTCTTC. Translating gives CASSPFSTQAYNEQFF.

The chain couples TRBV9 to TRBJ2-7, with D perhaps TRBD1 (5 bases). V was shortened by 0 bases and J by 3 bases, with 13 bases between the two germline ends. CDR3 size: 15 residues. The germline V gene has CDR1 SGDLS and CDR2 YYNGEE. As DNA, the CDR3 is TGTGCCAGCAGCGTAGCCCCAGGGCAGGGCTACGAGCAGTACTTC. Its translation: CASSVAPGQGYEQYF. Variable domain in full (rest from reference TRBV9 and TRBJ2-7): DSGVTQTPKHLITATGQRVTLRCSPRSGDLSVYWYQQSLDQGLQFLIQYYNGEERAKGNILERFSAQQFPDLHSELNLSSLELGDSALYFCASSVAPGQGYEQYFGPGTRLTVT.

The rearrangement uses TRBV30 and TRBJ1-4; possibly TRBD1 for D (6 bases). The germline gives CDR1 GTSNPN, CDR2 SVGIG (reference sequence). Trimming took 4 bases from V and 0 from J, leaving 12 bases between them. The length of the CDR3 is 15 residues. The CDR3 region has the DNA TGTGCCTGGAAAGGGACACTTGCAACTAATGAAAAACTGTTTTTT. The encoded protein is CAWKGTLATNEKLFF. Supplemented by reference TRBV30 and TRBJ1-4, the full variable domain reads SQTIHQWPATLVQPVGSPLSLECTVEGTSNPNLYWYRQAAGRGLQLLFYSVGIGQISSEVPQNLSASRPQDRQFILSSKKLLLSDSGFYLCAWKGTLATNEKLFFGSGTQLSVL.

The CDR3, as DNA: TGTGCCAGCAGTGAAGCGGGAGGAGCAGCCTTCTACGAGCAGTACTTC. It is translated as CASSEAGGAAFYEQYF. The V and J genes are TRBV6-1 and TRBJ2-7; maybe TRBD2 (6 bases). V was trimmed by 0 bases and J by 3 bases, leaving 15 bases between them. This CDR3 comprises 16 residues. Per the germline V gene, CDR1 is MNHNS and CDR2 is SASEGT.

This clone has only one observation. This chain connects TRBV9 to TRBJ1-2; D gene uncertain. Germline V gives CDR1 SGDLS, CDR2 YYNGEE. Trimming stripped 7 bases from V and 2 bases from J, with 15 bases between. This CDR3 has 14 residues. In nucleotides, the CDR3 is TGTGCCAGCGGAGGTATCGGAGGGAACTATGGCTACACCTTC. This translates into CASGGIGGNYGYTF.

The chain links TRBV7-9 to TRBJ2-7; possible D gene TRBD2, 6 bases. Trimming cost V 3 bases and J 10 bases, with 13 bases left between them. The CDR3 is 12 amino acids. Germline V gene sequence: CDR1 SEHNR, CDR2 FQNEAQ (reference sequence). The DNA of the CDR3 is TGTGCCAGCAGCTTTATGTCGGGAGAACAGTACTTC. Protein sequence: CASSFMSGEQYF.